This passage covers 31 T cell receptor beta chains from one sample sequenced in a study of T cells in tuberculosis. Generated by immunoSEQ multiplex PCR, the TCRdb table keeps only in-frame clones and is missing some. The table includes 40,000 to 50,000 clones, 95% detected once. What was sequenced was PBMCs. Receptor source: a donor aged 10-35 years with latent tuberculosis or without tuberculosis infection.

The V call is TRBV2, the J call TRBJ1-3; 7 bases align to TRBD1. J lost 4 bases, V lost 6 bases, and 9 bases had no gene match. The CDR3 runs 15 residues. CDR1 is SNHLY and CDR2 is FYNNEI in the germline V gene. The CDR3 nucleotides are TGTGCCAGCAGCCCACAGGGGTGGCCCGGAAACACCATATATTTT. Amino acids: CASSPQGWPGNTIYF.

The rearrangement joins TRBV2 to TRBJ1-1; maybe TRBD1 (5 bases). Germline CDR1 SNHLY, CDR2 FYNNEI. Deletions cut 3 bases from V and 1 base from J, with 9 bases between. This CDR3 spans 14 amino acids. This CDR3 reads CASSEEGKNTEAFF. CDR3 in DNA: TGTGCCAGCAGTGAGGAGGGGAAGAACACTGAAGCTTTCTTT.

This chain joins TRBV6-1 and TRBJ1-2, with TRBD1 as a possible D gene (6 bases). Trimming left V 7 bases short and J 8 bases short, with 14 bases between. The CDR3 has 12 residues. CDR1 is MNHNS and CDR2 is SASEGT in the germline V gene. Here the CDR3 reads CASTETGSGYTF. Written as DNA, the CDR3 is TGTGCCAGCACCGAGACAGGATCCGGCTACACCTTC.

The chain combines TRBV10-3 with TRBJ2-7, with TRBD1 identical over 9 bases. Germline V lookup: CDR1 ENHRY, CDR2 SYGVKD. V dropped 5 bases and J dropped 1; count of bases not matched to a gene: 3. This CDR3 comprises 14 residues. For the CDR3, the DNA is TGTGCCATCAGTAACGGGACAGGGTCCTACGAGCAGTACTTC. It translates to CAISNGTGSYEQYF.

The gene calls are TRBV19 and TRBJ1-2; a possible D gene is TRBD1 (5 bases). Per germline, CDR1 LNHDA and CDR2 SQIVND (reference sequence). The V and J ends lost 5 bases and 5 bases respectively, with 9 bases between them. The CDR3 totals 12 residues. CDR3 DNA sequence: TGTGCCAGTAGTCTTCAGGGATATGGCTACACCTTC. Protein sequence: CASSLQGYGYTF.

The chain uses TRBV5-6 and TRBJ1-1; a possible D gene is TRBD1 (6 bases). Germline V gives CDR1 SGHDT, CDR2 YYEEEE. CDR3 size: 14 residues. The ends were cut back, 1 base at V and 5 bases at J, with 12 bases in the middle. CDR3 amino acids: CASSLPGVRTEAFF. The CDR3 bases are TGTGCCAGCAGCTTGCCAGGGGTGCGGACTGAAGCTTTCTTT.

The rearrangement links TRBV29-1 to TRBJ2-7; 8 nucleotides align to TRBD1. V trimming: 7 bases; J trimming: 5 bases; junction bases outside the gene matches: 7. CDR1 is SQVTM and CDR2 is ANQGSEA in the germline V gene. This CDR3 has 12 residues. CDR3 sequence: CSATGGFNEQYF. The CDR3 nucleotides are TGCAGCGCTACAGGGGGTTTCAACGAGCAGTACTTC.

The rearrangement joins TRBV30 to TRBJ1-6, with no clear D. The CDR3 is made up of 14 amino acids. Germline CDR1 reads GTSNPN; CDR2 reads SVGIG (reference sequence). Trimming took off 7 bases at V and 8 bases at J, with 18 bases between the two ends. DNA for the CDR3: TGTGCCTTCAAAAGCGGGGTTGGAGATTCACCCCTCCACTTT. Residues: CAFKSGVGDSPLHF.

The J gene is TRBJ1-4, the V gene TRBV2; 8 positions match TRBD1. CDR3 length: 15 amino acids. V shed 7 bases, J shed 8 bases, and the junction held 12 bases outside the gene matches. The germline V gene has CDR1 SNHLY and CDR2 FYNNEI. The DNA of the CDR3 is TGTGCCAGCACCCTCCCCACAGGGGGTAGGGAAAAACTGTTTTTT. This encodes CASTLPTGGREKLFF.

This chain links TRBV2 with TRBJ2-5, with 8 bases that match TRBD2. The CDR3 has 15 amino acids. V dropped 1 base and J dropped 4; count of bases not matched to a gene: 5. Germline values: CDR1 SNHLY, CDR2 FYNNEI. The CDR3 region is CASSEGGTSGETQYF. CDR3 bases: TGTGCCAGCAGTGAAGGGGGGACTAGTGGAGAGACCCAGTACTTC.

The V gene is TRBV6-4, the J gene TRBJ1-1; a weak D match, TRBD1 (6 bases). Deletions cut 0 bases from V and 3 bases from J, with 14 bases between. This CDR3 is 16 amino acids long. Germline CDR1 and CDR2: MRHNA and SNTAGT. The CDR3 region has the DNA TGTGCCAGCAGTGACTCTAGGGGGTTGCGGTACACTGAAGCTTTCTTT. The encoded protein is CASSDSRGLRYTEAFF.

On this clone: One junction end does not reproduce the germline sequence, and a read error may be involved. The chain uses TRBV30 and TRBJ1-2; 12 bases are shared with TRBD1. This CDR3 spans 17 amino acids. The germline V gene has CDR1 GTSNPN and CDR2 SVGIG (reference sequence). The CDR3 bases are TGTGCCTGGAGTCGTGGGACAGGGGGCCGAGAGACCTATGACTACACCTTC. As protein: CAWSRGTGGRETYDYTF.

This rearrangement joins TRBV30 to TRBJ1-1; the D gene is possibly TRBD1 (5 bases). With 2 bases removed from V and 5 bases from J, the gap between germline ends came to 15 bases. Per the germline V gene, CDR1 is GTSNPN and CDR2 is SVGIG (reference sequence). There are 14 residues in the CDR3. The CDR3 sequence: CAWSSVGGSTEAFF. Written as DNA, the CDR3 is TGTGCCTGGAGTTCCGTGGGGGGTTCTACTGAAGCTTTCTTT.

This chain uses TRBV5-6 with TRBJ1-2; maybe TRBD1 (6 bases). Trimming left V 0 bases short and J 0 bases short, with 12 bases between. This CDR3 spans 16 amino acids. Germline V gene data show CDR1 as SGHDT and CDR2 as YYEEEE. Here the CDR3 DNA reads TGTGCCAGCAGCTTGGAGCCGACAGGAGCTAACTATGGCTACACCTTC. This gives the protein CASSLEPTGANYGYTF.

The sample holds one count of this clone. V and J are TRBV4-1 and TRBJ1-5; tentative D call: TRBD1 (6 bases). The CDR3 consists of 19 residues. Germline values: CDR1 MGHRA, CDR2 YSYEKL. Trimming removed 4 bases at V and 0 bases at J, with 22 bases between. Here the CDR3 DNA reads TGCGCCAGCAGCCCCGACATACAGGGTTGGCCGTATAGCAATCAGCCCCAGCATTTT. This gives the protein CASSPDIQGWPYSNQPQHF.

This chain connects TRBV30 to TRBJ2-1; a weak D match, TRBD1 (5 bases). The CDR3 is made up of 18 amino acids. The germline gives CDR1 GTSNPN, CDR2 SVGIG (reference sequence). Trimming cost V 8 bases and J 3 bases, with 29 bases left between them. This chain's CDR3 is CAAEFFTGDSSLYNEQFF. The CDR3, as DNA: TGTGCCGCGGAGTTCTTTACAGGCGATAGTAGCCTCTACAATGAGCAGTTCTTC.

The CDR3 spells CASSVGASRVNEQFF. The CDR3, as DNA: TGTGCCAGCAGCGTAGGGGCTAGCCGGGTCAATGAGCAGTTCTTC. The chain recombines TRBV9 with TRBJ2-1; tentative D call: TRBD2 (5 bases). Trimming removed 0 bases from V and 6 bases from J, with 13 bases in between. The CDR3 contains 15 residues. CDR1 is SGDLS, CDR2 YYNGEE, per germline.

V gene TRBV11-3 combines with J gene TRBJ2-3, with D tentatively TRBD2 (5 bases). The CDR3 contains 14 residues. V gave up 1 base and J gave up 5 bases, with 10 bases separating them. Looked up from germline, CDR1 is SGHNT and CDR2 is YENEEA. CDR3 region: CASSLGGAVDTQYF. As DNA, the CDR3 is TGTGCCAGCAGCTTAGGTGGAGCGGTAGATACGCAGTATTTT.

The J gene is TRBJ2-7, the V gene TRBV7-2; 9 bases align to TRBD2. CDR3 length: 14 residues. The ends lost 5 bases at V and 3 bases at J; junction bases unmatched: 5. CDR1 and CDR2 from the germline V gene are SGHTA and FQGNSA. CDR3 DNA: TGTGCCAGCAGCCAAGCGGGGGGCCACTACGAGCAGTACTTC. Translation gives CASSQAGGHYEQYF.

The rearrangement uses TRBV4-3 and TRBJ1-1; D might be TRBD1 (5 bases). CDR1 and CDR2 from the germline V gene are LGHNA and YSLEER. Trimming left V 1 base short and J 5 bases short, with 14 bases between. CDR3 size: 15 residues. The CDR3 spells CASSQVMSGRTEAFF. In nucleotides, the CDR3 is TGCGCCAGCAGCCAAGTTATGTCAGGGAGGACTGAAGCTTTCTTT.

This clone is a singleton in its sample. The chain recombines TRBV7-3 with TRBJ2-5, with 10 bases lining up with TRBD2. The CDR3 spans 14 residues. Germline CDR1 and CDR2: SGHTA and FQGTGA. V lost 5 bases and J lost 4; bases outside the gene matches: 4. The CDR3 DNA reads as TGTGCCAGCAGCAAAAGCGGGGGGGCAGAGACCCAGTACTTC. Its protein product is CASSKSGGAETQYF.

This clone was seen once. The rearrangement links TRBV4-2 to TRBJ2-7; 9 nucleotides match TRBD2. The CDR3 extends over 14 amino acids. Germline assignment: CDR1 LGHNA and CDR2 YNFKEQ. J was trimmed by 3 bases and V by 1 base; bases with no gene match: 1. CDR3 amino acids: CASSQGGGDYEQYF. In DNA, the CDR3 is TGTGCCAGCAGCCAAGGCGGGGGGGACTACGAGCAGTACTTC.

The chain's CDR3 is CASRKKVGQGGQPQHF. CDR3 nucleotides: TGTGCCAGCAGGAAAAAGGTTGGACAGGGCGGTCAGCCCCAGCATTTT. The rearrangement uses TRBV6-6 and TRBJ1-5; TRBD1 matches 8 bases. Germline CDR1 MNHNY, CDR2 SVGAGI (reference sequence). This CDR3 has 16 residues. Unmatched junction bases numbered 13, after V lost 6 bases and J lost 6 bases.

The J gene is TRBJ1-4, the V gene TRBV6-6; D uncertain. Deletions cut 0 bases from V and 8 bases from J, with 7 bases between. Per the germline V gene, CDR1 is MNHNY and CDR2 is SVGAGI (reference sequence). The length of the CDR3 is 13 residues. CDR3 in DNA: TGTGCCAGCAGTTACTCTTCAGTCGAAAAACTGTTTTTT. Its protein is CASSYSSVEKLFF.

The chain recombines TRBV28 with TRBJ2-4; TRBD1 agrees at 7 bases. Germline V gene data show CDR1 as MDHEN and CDR2 as SYDVKM. This CDR3 spans 15 amino acids. The V segment lost 5 bases and the J segment 3 bases; nucleotides outside the gene matches: 7. CDR3 region: CASSQTGQGKNIQYF. CDR3 nucleotides: TGTGCCAGCAGTCAGACAGGGCAAGGCAAAAACATTCAGTACTTC.

V and J are TRBV9 and TRBJ2-5; TRBD1 is a possible D gene (5 bases). CDR1 and CDR2 (germline): SGDLS, YYNGEE. The CDR3 has 15 amino acids. Trimming cost V 0 bases and J 5 bases, with 14 bases left between them. The CDR3 DNA is TGTGCCAGCAGCGTAGAAGGCAGGGTTGGCGAGACCCAGTACTTC. Translated, it gives CASSVEGRVGETQYF. Filled out from reference TRBV9 and TRBJ2-5, the complete variable domain reads DSGVTQTPKHLITATGQRVTLRCSPRSGDLSVYWYQQSLDQGLQFLIQYYNGEERAKGNILERFSAQQFPDLHSELNLSSLELGDSALYFCASSVEGRVGETQYFGPGTRLLVL.

This sequence joins TRBV19 and TRBJ1-4; 7 nucleotides line up with TRBD1. V gave up 8 bases and J gave up 4 bases; unmatched junction bases: 16. Germline CDR1 reads LNHDA; CDR2 reads SQIVND (reference sequence). The CDR3 has 17 residues. The CDR3 is CASAKTTGISGNEKLFF. CDR3 nucleotide sequence: TGTGCCAGTGCAAAAACGACAGGGATATCGGGTAATGAAAAACTGTTTTTT.

This chain links TRBV10-3 with TRBJ1-2; D unresolved. Trimming shortened V by 2 bases and J by 0 bases, and 4 bases separated the two germline ends. The V gene's germline CDR1 is ENHRY and CDR2 SYGVKD. This CDR3 region has 13 residues. The CDR3 DNA follows: TGTGCCATCAGTGAGACAACTAACTATGGCTACACCTTC. Its translation is CAISETTNYGYTF.

The chain has TRBV10-2 and TRBJ1-2; 10 bases align to TRBD1. Germline V gives CDR1 WSHSY, CDR2 SAAADI. CDR3 size: 15 residues. V lost 3 bases to trimming and J lost 4 bases; unmatched junction nucleotides: 5. CDR3 sequence: CASSDGTGDIYGYTF. The CDR3 bases are TGCGCCAGCAGTGATGGGACAGGGGATATCTATGGCTACACCTTC.

This chain uses TRBV9 with TRBJ2-2; 7 nucleotides match TRBD1. Germline CDR1 and CDR2: SGDLS and YYNGEE. The CDR3 extends over 13 amino acids. V gave up 4 bases and J gave up 5 bases; unmatched junction bases: 2. This CDR3 reads CASSTTGTGELFF. The CDR3 region has the DNA TGTGCCAGCAGCACGACAGGGACCGGGGAGCTGTTTTTT. The entire variable domain, with the rest obtained from reference TRBV9 and TRBJ2-2, is as follows: DSGVTQTPKHLITATGQRVTLRCSPRSGDLSVYWYQQSLDQGLQFLIQYYNGEERAKGNILERFSAQQFPDLHSELNLSSLELGDSALYFCASSTTGTGELFFGEGSRLTVL.

This chain's CDR3 is CAWRGGRRTDTQYF. CDR3 in DNA: TGTGCCTGGCGCGGGGGGAGGCGCACAGATACGCAGTATTTT. V usage is TRBV30 and J usage is TRBJ2-3; the match to TRBD2 covers 8 bases. CDR1 and CDR2 (germline): GTSNPN, SVGIG (reference sequence). The CDR3 is 14 residues long. Trimming cost V 5 bases and J 1 base; bases outside gene matches: 5.